These 8 T cell receptor beta chains were sequenced from one sample in a study of beta chain features in type 1 diabetes. Expressed TCRB transcripts were sequenced because the isolated RNA had all been reverse transcribed beforehand. Produced via immunoSEQ multiplex PCR; TCRdb's table is partial and in-frame only. The sample comprises 15,000 to 20,000 clones, 55% of which are singletons, and around 0.5% rests with the top ten. Sequencing used stem cell memory CD4+ T cells from blood. Source of these receptors: a woman aged 18-29 years in good health.

The chain employs TRBV19 and TRBJ2-1, with 9 bases fitting TRBD2. CDR3 length equals 18 residues. CDR1 is LNHDA, CDR2 SQIVND, per germline (reference sequence). Trimming at V came to 3 bases and at J to 2 bases, leaving 11 bases not matched to a gene. CDR3: CASSIGLAGATPYNEQFF. The CDR3 bases are TGTGCCAGTAGTATCGGGTTAGCGGGAGCGACCCCCTACAATGAGCAGTTCTTC.

There are a few counts of this clone. This chain uses TRBV7-3 with TRBJ2-7; 11 positions agree with TRBD1. CDR1 is SGHTA, CDR2 FQGTGA, per germline. The V and J ends lost 4 bases and 5 bases, in that order; junction bases with no gene match: 4. This CDR3 spans 14 amino acids. DNA of the CDR3: TGTGCCAGCAGCTCCGGACAGGGGGCCAACGAGCAGTACTTC. Translation: CASSSGQGANEQYF.

The chain carries TRBV7-6 and TRBJ2-7; TRBD1 aligns across 11 bases. Germline V gives CDR1 SGHVS, CDR2 FNYEAQ. J lost 6 bases, V lost 4 bases, and 5 bases had no gene match. This CDR3 spans 14 amino acids. For the CDR3, the DNA is TGTGCCAGCAGCTCAATAGGGACAGGGGGCGAGCAGTACTTC. It encodes CASSSIGTGGEQYF.

The chain links TRBV5-5 to TRBJ2-1; possibly TRBD1 for D (6 bases). This CDR3 spans 13 amino acids. CDR1 is SGHKS and CDR2 is YYEKEE in the germline V gene (reference sequence). V gave up 2 bases and J gave up 8 bases, with 11 bases separating them. CDR3 nucleotides: TGTGCCAGCAGCTTACAGGGTACCGATGAGCAGTTCTTC. Residues: CASSLQGTDEQFF.

This clone was seen just once. The chain links TRBV11-1 to TRBJ2-7; TRBD1 matches at 10 bases. Germline V gene lookup returns CDR1 SGHAT and CDR2 FQDESV (reference sequence). The CDR3 length is 14 residues. Losses at the gene ends were 5 bases for V and 3 bases for J; bases not matched to a gene: 4. The CDR3 spells CASSPTGGGYEQYF. CDR3 sequence (DNA): TGTGCCAGCAGCCCGACAGGGGGCGGCTACGAGCAGTACTTC.

The rearrangement uses TRBV7-9 and TRBJ1-2; tentative D call: TRBD1 (5 bases). Germline V CDR1 and CDR2: SEHNR, FQNEAQ (reference sequence). Trimming took off 4 bases at V and 0 bases at J, with 12 bases between the two ends. CDR3 length: 15 amino acids. The CDR3 nucleotides read TGTGCCAGCAGCTGGAGACAGACCACTAACTATGGCTACACCTTC. It yields the protein CASSWRQTTNYGYTF.

The V and J genes are TRBV19 and TRBJ1-1; 11 positions agree with TRBD1. The CDR3 has 15 amino acids. The V segment lost 4 bases and the J segment 7 bases; nucleotides outside the gene matches: 8. The germline V gene has CDR1 LNHDA and CDR2 SQIVND (reference sequence). The CDR3 region is CASSNLPGTGGEAFF. The CDR3, as DNA: TGTGCCAGTAGTAACCTACCCGGGACAGGGGGTGAAGCTTTCTTT. The complete variable domain, with remaining parts taken from reference TRBV19 and TRBJ1-1, reads DGGITQSPKYLFRKEGQNVTLSCEQNLNHDAMYWYRQDPGQGLRLIYYSQIVNDFQKGDIAEGYSVSREKKESFPLTVTSAQKNPTAFYLCASSNLPGTGGEAFFGQGTRLTVV.

The genes are TRBV7-2 and TRBJ2-7, with D uncertain. This CDR3 region has 13 residues. Germline loops: CDR1 SGHTA, CDR2 FQGNSA. V was pared by 4 bases and J by 1 base, with 8 bases between. The CDR3 spells CASSSRVSYEQYF. CDR3 nucleotide sequence: TGTGCCAGCAGCTCTCGGGTTTCCTACGAGCAGTACTTC.